Listed below are T cell receptor beta chains from one sample, sequenced in a study of blood T cell repertoires in COVID-19. Profiled with immunoSEQ multiplex PCR; TCRdb holds only in-frame clones, not every one. The sample carries a few hundred thousand clones, 87% recorded once. Specimen: PBMCs or T cells enriched from blood (not recorded which). The source is a woman aged 25 to 39 who had recovered from COVID-19. Each CDR3 is given with its conserved first and last residue. Clone size is given for some rows only: seen once, a few or many times, or a class if the clone is expanded.

j_call clone_size v_call cdr3_aa
TRBJ2-7 NA TRBV9 CASSVGGASGDYEQYF
TRBJ1-2 NA TRBV5-1 CASSTDLDGYTF
TRBJ2-2 NA TRBV9 CASRRMGSGWDTGELFF
TRBJ2-7 NA TRBV13 CASSSGTGPYEQYF
TRBJ2-6 NA TRBV30 CAWSIGGSGANVLTF
TRBJ2-2 NA TRBV28 CASSLSPDSYTGELFF
TRBJ1-5 NA TRBV28 CASSLFGGSDQPQHF
TRBJ2-3 NA TRBV10-3 CAISKGLAGNTDTQYF
TRBJ2-1 NA TRBV28 CASSLLAKNEQFF
TRBJ2-5 NA TRBV29-1 CSVGRDRDQETQYF
TRBJ2-1 NA TRBV7-3 CASSARTSGALNEQFF
TRBJ1-4 once TRBV2 CASSEDLGQAEKLFF
TRBJ1-2 NA TRBV9 CASSLGGPGQWNYGYTF
TRBJ1-1 NA TRBV2 CASRAGNTEAFF